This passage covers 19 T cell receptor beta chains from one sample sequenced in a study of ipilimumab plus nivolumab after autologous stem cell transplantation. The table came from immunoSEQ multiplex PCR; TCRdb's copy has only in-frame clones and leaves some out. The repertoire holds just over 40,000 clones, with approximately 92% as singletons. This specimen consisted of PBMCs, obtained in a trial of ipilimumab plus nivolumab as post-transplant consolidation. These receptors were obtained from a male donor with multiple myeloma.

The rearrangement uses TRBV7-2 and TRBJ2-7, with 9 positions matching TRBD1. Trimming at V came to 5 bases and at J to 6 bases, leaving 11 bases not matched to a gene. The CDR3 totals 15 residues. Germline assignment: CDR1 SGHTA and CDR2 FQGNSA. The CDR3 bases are TGTGCCAGCAGCGTTGGGCCGGGACAGGGCGTCGAGCAGTACTTC. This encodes CASSVGPGQGVEQYF.

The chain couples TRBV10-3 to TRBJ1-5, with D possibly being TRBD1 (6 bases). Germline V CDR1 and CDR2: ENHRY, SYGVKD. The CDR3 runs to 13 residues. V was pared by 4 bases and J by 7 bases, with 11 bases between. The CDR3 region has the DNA TGTGCCATCAGTGGTACAGGGAGACAGCCCCAGCATTTT. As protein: CAISGTGRQPQHF.

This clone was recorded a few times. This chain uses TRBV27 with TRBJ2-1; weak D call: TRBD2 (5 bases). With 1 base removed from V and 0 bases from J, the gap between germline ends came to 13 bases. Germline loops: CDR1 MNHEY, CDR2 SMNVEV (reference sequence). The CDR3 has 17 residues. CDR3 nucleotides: TGTGCCAGCAGTTTATTATCGCGGAGGAGCTCCTACAATGAGCAGTTCTTC. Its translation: CASSLLSRRSSYNEQFF.

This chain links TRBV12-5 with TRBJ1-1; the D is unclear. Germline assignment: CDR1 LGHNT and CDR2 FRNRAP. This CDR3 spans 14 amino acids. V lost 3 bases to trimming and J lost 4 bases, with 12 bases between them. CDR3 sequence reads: CASGFGPRVTEAFF. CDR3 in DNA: TGTGCTAGTGGTTTCGGGCCGAGGGTCACTGAAGCTTTCTTT.

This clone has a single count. CDR3 region: CASTEGRQRAFF. Written as DNA, the CDR3 is TGTGCCAGCACCGAGGGGAGGCAGAGAGCTTTCTTT. The chain combines TRBV6-6 with TRBJ1-1; TRBD1 might be the D (5 bases). Germline V gene lookup returns CDR1 MNHNY and CDR2 SVGAGI (reference sequence). The CDR3 loop spans 12 amino acids. The germline V and J ends were trimmed by 7 bases and 10 bases, with 16 bases remaining between them.

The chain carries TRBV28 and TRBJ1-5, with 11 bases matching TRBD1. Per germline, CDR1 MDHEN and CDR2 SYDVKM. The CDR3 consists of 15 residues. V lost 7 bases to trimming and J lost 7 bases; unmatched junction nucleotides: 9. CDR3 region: CASKGGQGARQPQHF. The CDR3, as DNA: TGTGCCAGCAAAGGAGGACAGGGGGCGCGACAGCCCCAGCATTTT.

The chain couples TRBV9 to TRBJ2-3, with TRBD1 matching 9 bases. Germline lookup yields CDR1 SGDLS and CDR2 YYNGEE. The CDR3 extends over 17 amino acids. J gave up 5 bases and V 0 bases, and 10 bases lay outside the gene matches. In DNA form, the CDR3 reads TGTGCCAGCAGCGTAGTTGGGAGGCGACAGGGGGGAGATACGCAGTATTTT. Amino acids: CASSVVGRRQGGDTQYF.

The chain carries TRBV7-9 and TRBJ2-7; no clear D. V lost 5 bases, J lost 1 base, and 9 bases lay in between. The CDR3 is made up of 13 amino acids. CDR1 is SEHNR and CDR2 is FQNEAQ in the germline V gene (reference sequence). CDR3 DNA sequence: TGTGCCAGCAGCCCCCCGATTTCCTACGAGCAGTACTTC. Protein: CASSPPISYEQYF. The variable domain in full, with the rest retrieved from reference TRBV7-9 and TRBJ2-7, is DTGVSQNPRHKITKRGQNVTFRCDPISEHNRLYWYRQTLGQGPEFLTYFQNEAQLEKSRLLSDRFSAERPKGSFSTLEIQRTEQGDSAMYLCASSPPISYEQYFGPGTRLTVT.

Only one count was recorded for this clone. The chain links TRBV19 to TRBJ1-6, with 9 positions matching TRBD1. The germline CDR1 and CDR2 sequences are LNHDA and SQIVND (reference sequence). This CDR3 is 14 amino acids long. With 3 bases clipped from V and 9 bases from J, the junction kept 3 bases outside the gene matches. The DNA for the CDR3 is TGTGCCAGTAGTATCGGACAGGGGATTTCACCCCTCCACTTT. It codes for CASSIGQGISPLHF.

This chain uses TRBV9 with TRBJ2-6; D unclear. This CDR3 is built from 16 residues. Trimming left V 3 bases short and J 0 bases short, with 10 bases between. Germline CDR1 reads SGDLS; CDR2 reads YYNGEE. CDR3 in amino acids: CASSARLSSGANVLTF. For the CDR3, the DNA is TGTGCCAGCAGCGCACGCTTGAGCTCTGGGGCCAACGTCCTGACTTTC.

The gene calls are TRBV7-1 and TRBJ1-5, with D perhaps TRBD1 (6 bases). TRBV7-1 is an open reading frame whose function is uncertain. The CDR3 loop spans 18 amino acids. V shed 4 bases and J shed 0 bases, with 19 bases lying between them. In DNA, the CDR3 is TGTGCCAGCAGCTACGCCAGCTCGGGGGCATATAGCAATCAGCCCCAGCATTTT. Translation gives CASSYASSGAYSNQPQHF.

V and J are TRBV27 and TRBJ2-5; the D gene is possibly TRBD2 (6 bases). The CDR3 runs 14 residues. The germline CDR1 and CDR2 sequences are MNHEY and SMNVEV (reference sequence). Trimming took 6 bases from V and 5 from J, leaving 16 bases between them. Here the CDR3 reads CASRRSGSGETQYF. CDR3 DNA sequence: TGTGCCAGCAGACGTAGCGGATCCGGGGAGACCCAGTACTTC.

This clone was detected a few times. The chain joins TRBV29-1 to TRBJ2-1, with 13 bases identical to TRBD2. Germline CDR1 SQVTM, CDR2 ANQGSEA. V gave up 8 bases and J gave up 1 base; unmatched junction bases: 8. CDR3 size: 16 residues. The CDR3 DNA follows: TGCAGCATACAGGGGACTAGCGGGATATCCTACAATGAGCAGTTCTTC. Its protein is CSIQGTSGISYNEQFF.

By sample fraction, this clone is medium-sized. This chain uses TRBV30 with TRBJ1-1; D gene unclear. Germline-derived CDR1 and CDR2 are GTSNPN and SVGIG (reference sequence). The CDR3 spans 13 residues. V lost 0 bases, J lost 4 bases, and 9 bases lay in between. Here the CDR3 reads CAWSVQTVTEAFF. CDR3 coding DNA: TGTGCCTGGAGTGTACAGACCGTCACTGAAGCTTTCTTT.

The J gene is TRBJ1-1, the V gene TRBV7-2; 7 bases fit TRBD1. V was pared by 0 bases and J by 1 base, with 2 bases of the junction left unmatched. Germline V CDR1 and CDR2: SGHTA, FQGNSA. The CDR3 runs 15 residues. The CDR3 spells CASSLATGANTEAFF. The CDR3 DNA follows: TGTGCCAGCAGCTTAGCCACAGGGGCGAACACTGAAGCTTTCTTT.

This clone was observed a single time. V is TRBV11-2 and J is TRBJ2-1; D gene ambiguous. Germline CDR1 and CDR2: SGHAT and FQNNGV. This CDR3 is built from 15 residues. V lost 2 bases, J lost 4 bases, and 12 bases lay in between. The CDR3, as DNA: TGTGCCAGCAGCTTAAGGTTTGCCGGGTACAATGAGCAGTTCTTC. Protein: CASSLRFAGYNEQFF.

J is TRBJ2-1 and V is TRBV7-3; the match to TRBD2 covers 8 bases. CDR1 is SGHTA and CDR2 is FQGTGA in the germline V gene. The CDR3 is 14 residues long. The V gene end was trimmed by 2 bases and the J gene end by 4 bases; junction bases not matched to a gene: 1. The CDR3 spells CASSLASGYNEQFF. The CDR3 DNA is TGTGCCAGCAGCTTAGCTAGCGGGTACAATGAGCAGTTCTTC.

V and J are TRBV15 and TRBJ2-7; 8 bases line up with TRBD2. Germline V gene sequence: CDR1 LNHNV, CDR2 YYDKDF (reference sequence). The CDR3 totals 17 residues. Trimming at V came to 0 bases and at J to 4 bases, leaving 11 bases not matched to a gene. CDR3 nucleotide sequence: TGTGCCACCAGCAGAGATTTCCGACTAGCGAATAATTACGAGCAGTACTTC. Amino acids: CATSRDFRLANNYEQYF.

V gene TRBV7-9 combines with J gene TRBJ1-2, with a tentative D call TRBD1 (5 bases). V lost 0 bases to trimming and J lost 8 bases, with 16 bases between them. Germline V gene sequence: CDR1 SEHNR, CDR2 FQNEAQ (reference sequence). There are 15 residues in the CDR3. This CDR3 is CASSLARPFSGGYTF. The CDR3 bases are TGTGCCAGCAGCTTAGCCCGGCCTTTCTCAGGGGGCTACACCTTC.